The 31 T cell receptor beta chains listed next were all sequenced from one sample in a study of T cells after yellow fever vaccination. TCRdb re-called the 5' RACE reads with MiXCR, one entry per CDR3 protein. The sample shows over 300,000 distinct CDR3 sequences, 3% to 4.5% of them seen only once. The sequencing here drew on PBMCs, taken on the day of the yellow fever booster vaccination. The origin of the receptors is a man between 18 and 35 years old who received the YFV17D yellow fever vaccine.

In its sample, this clonotype was seen many times. The chain is built from TRBV6-1 and TRBJ1-2; D not resolved. Trimming shortened V by 5 bases and J by 0 bases, and 13 bases separated the two germline ends. Germline-derived CDR1 and CDR2 are MNHNS and SASEGT. This CDR3 spans 15 amino acids. CDR3 sequence (DNA): TGTGCCAGCAGTCAGCTGTCGGGATCTAACTATGGCTACACCTTC. This sequence encodes CASSQLSGSNYGYTF.

This clonotype has ten or more counts. The chain links TRBV12-3 or TRBV12-4 to TRBJ2-3, with TRBD2 identical over 9 bases. J lost 6 bases, V lost 3 bases, and 4 bases had no gene match. The length of the CDR3 is 14 residues. CDR3 protein: CASSLLAGPDTQYF. The DNA of the CDR3 is TGTGCCAGCAGTTTGCTAGCGGGGCCGGATACGCAGTATTTT.

Only a few counts were recorded for this clonotype. The chain has TRBV5-1 and TRBJ2-5, with D possibly being TRBD2 (5 bases). The V end lost 1 base, the J end lost 7 bases, and 5 bases lay between the germline ends. CDR1 and CDR2 from the germline V gene are SGHRS and YFSETQ. The CDR3 sequence is 11 residues long. CDR3 nucleotides: TGCGCCAGCAGCTTGCGGGGGACCCAGTACTTC. This sequence encodes CASSLRGTQYF.

This clonotype has more than one count but fewer than ten. The chain recombines TRBV21-1 with TRBJ1-6; no DNA check was done on the table's D call, TRBD1. TRBV21-1 is annotated as a pseudogene. The CDR3 length is 19 residues. CDR3 nucleotides: TGTGCCAGCAGCAAAGCGGAAGGGACAACGGGCTCCTATAATTCACCCCTCCACTTT. This sequence encodes CASSKAEGTTGSYNSPLHF.

This clonotype was seen a handful of times. The chain uses TRBV12-3 or TRBV12-4 and TRBJ2-1; TRBD2 aligns across 12 bases. Trimming took 4 bases from V and 9 from J; bases not matched to a gene: 4. The CDR3 is made up of 14 amino acids. The CDR3 spells CASSSSGGAIEQFF. CDR3 bases: TGTGCCAGCAGTTCTAGCGGGGGGGCGATTGAGCAGTTCTTC.

The genes are TRBV14 and TRBJ2-1; D remains ambiguous. The CDR3 has 13 residues. Trimming shortened V by 1 base and J by 6 bases, and 7 bases separated the two germline ends. Germline loops: CDR1 SGHDN, CDR2 FVKESK. The CDR3 sequence: CASSQVRPNEQFF. The DNA of the CDR3 is TGTGCCAGCAGCCAAGTCCGGCCCAATGAGCAGTTCTTC.

The chain joins TRBV3-2 to TRBJ2-7; the D call of TRBD1 is as the table states it, not checked on the DNA. TRBV3-2 is flagged as a pseudogene. The CDR3 has 17 amino acids. The CDR3 sequence is CASSQDRRGQGWCEQYF. The CDR3 bases are TGTGCCAGCAGCCAAGATAGAAGGGGACAGGGATGGTGCGAGCAGTACTTC.

This clonotype was detected ten times or more. The chain combines TRBV12-3 or TRBV12-4 with TRBJ2-3, with 7 nucleotides matching TRBD1. V lost 6 bases, J lost 5 bases, and 8 bases stayed unmatched. There are 14 residues in the CDR3. The CDR3 DNA reads TGTGCCAGCAGCCGGGACAGATTTATAGATACGCAGTATTTT. Protein sequence: CASSRDRFIDTQYF.

This clonotype showed up just a few times. The rearrangement joins TRBV7-2 to TRBJ1-3; D is possibly TRBD1 (6 bases). V was clipped by 3 bases and J by 4 bases, with 13 bases between them. The CDR3 covers 15 residues. The V gene's germline CDR1 is SGHTA and CDR2 FQGNSA. The CDR3 region is CASSLGGLGGNTIYF. Written as DNA, the CDR3 is TGTGCCAGCAGCTTGGGGGGGCTGGGAGGAAACACCATATATTTT. The variable domain in full, completed from reference TRBV7-2 and TRBJ1-3, reads GAGVSQSPSNKVTEKGKDVELRCDPISGHTALYWYRQSLGQGLEFLIYFQGNSAPDKSGLPSDRFSAERTGGSVSTLTIQRTQQEDSAVYLCASSLGGLGGNTIYFGEGSWLTVV.

In this sample, this clonotype turned up many times. The chain joins TRBV10-3 to TRBJ2-7; TRBD2 matches 8 bases. The V gene's germline CDR1 is ENHRY and CDR2 SYGVKD. The CDR3 is 12 residues long. V was pared by 10 bases and J by 0 bases, with 2 bases of the junction left unmatched. The CDR3 DNA reads as TGTGCCACAGCGGGGGACTCCTACGAGCAGTACTTC. It is translated as CATAGDSYEQYF.

CDR3 coding DNA: TGTGCCAGTAGTATCGGCGCCGGTTCCTTTGGAAACACCATATATTTT. Translating it yields CASSIGAGSFGNTIYF. The V gene is TRBV19, the J gene TRBJ1-3; D gene ambiguous. This CDR3 contains 16 residues. Germline values: CDR1 LNHDA, CDR2 SQIVND (reference sequence). V gave up 3 bases and J gave up 3 bases, with 15 bases separating them.

The rearrangement joins TRBV7-2 to TRBJ2-3; 11 nucleotides align to TRBD2. The CDR3 has 15 amino acids. V shed 3 bases, J shed 9 bases, and the junction held 8 bases outside the gene matches. Germline CDR1 is SGHTA and CDR2 is FQGNSA. The CDR3 spells CASSLAGASGGTQYF. The CDR3 bases are TGTGCCAGCAGCTTGGCGGGGGCTAGCGGGGGGACGCAGTATTTT. The full variable domain, its missing parts supplied by reference TRBV7-2 and TRBJ2-3, is GAGVSQSPSNKVTEKGKDVELRCDPISGHTALYWYRQSLGQGLEFLIYFQGNSAPDKSGLPSDRFSAERTGGSVSTLTIQRTQQEDSAVYLCASSLAGASGGTQYFGPGTRLTVL.

This clonotype has ten or more counts. This chain connects TRBV10-3 to TRBJ2-5; 11 bases are a match to TRBD2. J lost 5 bases, V lost 3 bases, and 5 bases had no gene match. CDR3 length: 15 amino acids. From germline, CDR1 is ENHRY and CDR2 SYGVKD. DNA for the CDR3: TGTGCCATCAGTGAAACTAGCGGGGGCGGGGAGACCCAGTACTTC. The encoded protein is CAISETSGGGETQYF.

This clonotype was counted ten times or more. The V call is TRBV6-1, the J call TRBJ1-6, with 8 nucleotides matching TRBD1. V was pared by 4 bases and J by 6 bases, with 11 bases of the junction left unmatched. The CDR3 has 17 amino acids. In germline, CDR1 is MNHNS, CDR2 SASEGT. The CDR3 is CASSGQGLTGSNSPLHF. The CDR3 DNA reads as TGTGCCAGCAGTGGACAGGGGCTGACCGGATCTAATTCACCCCTCCACTTT.

This clonotype has a count of ten or more. This chain joins TRBV7-8 and TRBJ2-3; D is ambiguous. The CDR3 is made up of 12 amino acids. The V end lost 5 bases, the J end lost 4 bases, and 7 bases lay between the germline ends. Germline CDR1 is SGHVS and CDR2 is FQNEAQ. The CDR3 nucleotides are TGTGCCAGCAGCCCCCATCCAGATACGCAGTATTTT. It yields the protein CASSPHPDTQYF.

Only a few counts were recorded for this clonotype. The DNA for the CDR3 is TGCGCCAGCAGCCAAGATAGGCCAGGGATCAGAGATACGCAGTATTTT. Its translation: CASSQDRPGIRDTQYF. The chain employs TRBV4-1 and TRBJ2-3; a weak D match, TRBD1 (5 bases). The CDR3 contains 16 residues. V lost 0 bases and J 5 bases, leaving 15 bases between the germline ends. CDR1 MGHRA and CDR2 YSYEKL come from the germline V gene.

V and J are TRBV21-1 and TRBJ1-3; TRBD1 is the table's D call, not checked against the DNA. TRBV21-1 is a documented pseudogene. This CDR3 is 16 amino acids long. CDR3 in amino acids: CASSMGQIWSGNTIYF. The CDR3 coding sequence is TGTGCCAGCAGCATGGGACAGATCTGGTCTGGAAACACCATATATTTT.

Many counts were recorded for this clonotype. This chain links TRBV5-1 with TRBJ2-5; D is uncertain. V was trimmed by 4 bases and J by 3 bases, leaving 13 bases between them. From germline, CDR1 is SGHRS and CDR2 YFSETQ. The CDR3 is made up of 14 amino acids. The CDR3 bases are TGCGCCAGCAGCCCCGGACGGACCGAAGAGACCCAGTACTTC. Protein sequence: CASSPGRTEETQYF.

This clonotype was counted only a few times. The chain has TRBV5-6 and TRBJ2-3; 7 bases are shared with TRBD2. CDR3 length: 15 residues. Trimming cost V 1 base and J 6 bases; bases outside gene matches: 8. CDR1 and CDR2 (germline): SGHDT, YYEEEE. The CDR3 sequence: CASSLLSGAGDTQYF. CDR3 DNA sequence: TGTGCCAGCAGCTTGTTGAGCGGGGCCGGGGATACGCAGTATTTT.

This clonotype was recorded many times. The V call is TRBV11-2, the J call TRBJ2-5; no clear D. Looked up from germline, CDR1 is SGHAT and CDR2 is FQNNGV. This CDR3 spans 14 amino acids. Between the trimmed V and J ends, which lost 0 bases and 5 bases, there was a span of 10 bases. CDR3 bases: TGTGCCAGCAGCTTAGAGCCGGGCCGGGAGACCCAGTACTTC. Translation gives CASSLEPGRETQYF. The variable domain in full, completed from reference TRBV11-2 and TRBJ2-5, reads EAGVAQSPRYKIIEKRQSVAFWCNPISGHATLYWYQQILGQGPKLLIQFQNNGVVDDSQLPKDRFSAERLKGVDSTLKIQPAKLEDSAVYLCASSLEPGRETQYFGPGTRLLVL.

A few counts support this clonotype. The J gene is TRBJ2-7, the V gene TRBV12-3 or TRBV12-4, with a possible D match to TRBD2 (5 bases). The CDR3 consists of 13 residues. V was trimmed by 4 bases and J by 0 bases, leaving 7 bases between them. The CDR3 sequence is CASSYGGSYEQYV. Written as DNA, the CDR3 is TGTGCCAGCAGTTACGGAGGCTCCTACGAGCAGTACGTC.

This clonotype was seen repeatedly, ten times or more. CDR3 nucleotides: TGCGCCAGCAGCCAGGGACAGGGGCGATTCACAGATACGCAGTATTTT. Translated, it gives CASSQGQGRFTDTQYF. The V and J genes are TRBV4-3 and TRBJ2-3, with TRBD1 identical over 10 bases. V trimming: 3 bases; J trimming: 2 bases; junction bases outside the gene matches: 5. CDR3 length equals 16 residues. The V gene's germline CDR1 is LGHNA and CDR2 YSLEER.

This clonotype was seen at least ten times. This chain connects TRBV5-4 to TRBJ2-3; D gene uncertain. Germline V CDR1 and CDR2: SGHNT, YYREEE (reference sequence). The CDR3 contains 14 residues. Trimming shortened V by 0 bases and J by 2 bases, and 7 bases separated the two germline ends. CDR3 sequence: CASSLAPDTDTQYF. The CDR3 nucleotides are TGTGCCAGCAGCTTGGCTCCGGACACAGATACGCAGTATTTT. Supplemented by reference TRBV5-4 and TRBJ2-3, the full variable domain reads ETGVTQSPTHLIKTRGQQVTLRCSSQSGHNTVSWYQQALGQGPQFIFQYYREEENGRGNFPPRFSGLQFPNYSSELNVNALELDDSALYLCASSLAPDTDTQYFGPGTRLTVL.

At least ten counts were recorded for this clonotype. This chain links TRBV15 with TRBJ2-7; perhaps D is TRBD1 or TRBD2 (5 bases each). The CDR3 totals 18 residues. With 1 base removed from V and 9 bases from J, the gap between germline ends came to 28 bases. From germline, CDR1 is LNHNV and CDR2 YYDKDF (reference sequence). For the CDR3, the DNA is TGTGCCACCAGCAGAGGGACATATATGACCTACGACGGACTTGGGCAGTACTTC. Translated, it gives CATSRGTYMTYDGLGQYF.

This clonotype was seen repeatedly, ten times or more. The genes are TRBV4-1 and TRBJ1-6; TRBD1 matches at 8 bases. The CDR3 length is 17 residues. The V gene end was trimmed by 6 bases and the J gene end by 9 bases; junction bases not matched to a gene: 16. Germline CDR1 MGHRA, CDR2 YSYEKL. The CDR3: CASRPTFGTGRSSPLHF. The CDR3 DNA reads as TGCGCCAGCAGACCCACCTTCGGGACAGGAAGAAGTTCACCCCTCCACTTT.

This clonotype was seen only a few times. The chain uses TRBV6-6 and TRBJ2-7; D not certain. Germline V gene lookup returns CDR1 MNHNY and CDR2 SVGAGI (reference sequence). V gave up 0 bases and J gave up 0 bases, with 15 bases separating them. This CDR3 spans 17 amino acids. The CDR3 protein is CASSYSTVPHSSYEQYV. CDR3 nucleotide sequence: TGTGCCAGCAGTTACTCGACGGTCCCACATAGCTCCTACGAGCAGTACGTC.

This clonotype was counted a few times. The chain employs TRBV3-1 and TRBJ1-5; D is perhaps TRBD1 (5 bases). The germline gives CDR1 LGHDT, CDR2 YNNKEL (reference sequence). The CDR3 has 14 residues. V lost 3 bases to trimming and J lost 1 base, with 7 bases between them. The CDR3 coding sequence is TGTGCCAGCAGCCAGTGGGACAGCAATCAGCCCCAGCATTTT. Protein product: CASSQWDSNQPQHF.

There are many counts of this clonotype. The V and J genes are TRBV4-3 and TRBJ2-7, with TRBD2 as a possible D gene (5 bases). Trimming left V 1 base short and J 4 bases short, with 17 bases between. CDR1 and CDR2 (germline): LGHNA, YSLEER. This CDR3 region has 16 residues. The CDR3 sequence: CASSQGAGTKYYEQYF. The CDR3 nucleotides are TGCGCCAGCAGCCAAGGTGCGGGCACCAAATATTACGAGCAGTACTTC.

The chain couples TRBV7-2 to TRBJ2-3; TRBD2 matches 14 bases. The CDR3 totals 20 residues. Unmatched junction bases numbered 11, after V lost 3 bases and J lost 0 bases. The germline CDR1 and CDR2 sequences are SGHTA and FQGNSA. The CDR3 protein is CASSFTPRTSGGPSTDTQYF. The CDR3 DNA is TGTGCCAGCAGCTTTACCCCCAGGACTAGCGGGGGGCCCAGCACAGATACGCAGTATTTT.

The table lists this clonotype with many counts. The V and J genes are TRBV12-3 or TRBV12-4 and TRBJ2-3, with 10 positions matching TRBD1. The CDR3 runs 16 residues. V was pared by 6 bases and J by 2 bases, with 8 bases of the junction left unmatched. The CDR3 sequence is CASSPGTGAFTDTQYF. The CDR3 DNA follows: TGTGCCAGCAGCCCCGGGACAGGGGCTTTCACAGATACGCAGTATTTT.

The table lists this clonotype with many counts. The V call is TRBV7-3, the J call TRBJ2-3, with D possibly TRBD1 on 5 matching bases. In germline, CDR1 is SGHTA, CDR2 FQGTGA. This CDR3 is 15 amino acids long. The germline V and J ends were trimmed by 1 base and 0 bases, with 8 bases remaining between them. DNA for the CDR3: TGTGCCAGCAGCTTAATAGGGGCCAGCACAGATACGCAGTATTTT. Translation: CASSLIGASTDTQYF.